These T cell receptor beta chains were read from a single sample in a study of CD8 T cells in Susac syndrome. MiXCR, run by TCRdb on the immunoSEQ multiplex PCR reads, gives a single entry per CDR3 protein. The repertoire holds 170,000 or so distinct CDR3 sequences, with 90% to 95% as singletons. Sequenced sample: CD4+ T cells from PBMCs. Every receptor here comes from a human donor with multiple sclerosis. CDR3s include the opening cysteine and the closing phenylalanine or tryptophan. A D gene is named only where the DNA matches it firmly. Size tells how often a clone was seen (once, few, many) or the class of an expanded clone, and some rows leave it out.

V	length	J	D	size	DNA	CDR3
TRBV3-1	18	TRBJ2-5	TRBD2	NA	TGTGCCAGCAGCCAAGGGGGGACTAGTCGTTTGCTACAAGAGACCCAGTACTTC	CASSQGGTSRLLQETQYF
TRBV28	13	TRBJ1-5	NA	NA	TGTGCCAGCAGTCTCGTCGACGGGCAGTCCCAGCATTTT	CASSLVDGQSQHF
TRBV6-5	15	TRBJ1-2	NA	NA	TGTGCCAGCAGTTACTCTTCAAAGGCGGACTATGGCTACACCTTC	CASSYSSKADYGYTF
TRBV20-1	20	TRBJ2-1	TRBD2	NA	TGCAGTGCTAGGATCCCTTGGGCTAGCGGGGGGACTAACCTCTACAATGAGCAGTTCTTC	CSARIPWASGGTNLYNEQFF
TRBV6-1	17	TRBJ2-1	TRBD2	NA	TGTGCCAGCAGTGGAACGAAGACTAGCGGGTCCTACAATGAGCAGTTCTTC	CASSGTKTSGSYNEQFF
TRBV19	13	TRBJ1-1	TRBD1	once	TGTGCCAGTAGAGGGACAGTGAACACTGAAGCTTTCTTT	CASRGTVNTEAFF
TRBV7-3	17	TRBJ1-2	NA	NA	TGTGCCAGCAGCTTAAGTGGCGGGGGGGGCGCCCCCTGGGGCTACACCTTC	CASSLSGGGGAPWGYTF
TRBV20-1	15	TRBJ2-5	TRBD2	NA	TGCAGTGCTGCCACTTTAAGCGGGAGGGCGGAGACCCAGTACTTC	CSAATLSGRAETQYF
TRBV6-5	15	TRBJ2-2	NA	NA	TGTGCCAGCAGTTACTCAACAGGCCCCCACGGGGAGCTGTTTTTT	CASSYSTGPHGELFF
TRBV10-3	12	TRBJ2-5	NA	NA	TGTGCCATCGGCCGGTACCAAGAGACCCAGTACTTC	CAIGRYQETQYF
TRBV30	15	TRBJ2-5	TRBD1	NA	TGTGCCTGGATACCGGGACAGGGGCCTCAAGAGACCCAGTACTTC	CAWIPGQGPQETQYF
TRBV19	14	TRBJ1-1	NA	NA	TGTGCCAGTAGAACCGGACGGACAAACACTGAAGCTTTCTTT	CASRTGRTNTEAFF
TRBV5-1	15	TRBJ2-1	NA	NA	TGCGCCAGCAGCCCTCCGGGTGGGGGGCACAATGAGCAGTTCTTC	CASSPPGGGHNEQFF
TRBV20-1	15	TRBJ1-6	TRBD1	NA	TGCAGTGCTAGAGGCGGGACAGGGGTTAATTCACCCCTCCACTTT	CSARGGTGVNSPLHF
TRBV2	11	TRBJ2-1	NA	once	TGTGCCAGCAGTGAAGTGAATGAGCAGTTCTTC	CASSEVNEQFF
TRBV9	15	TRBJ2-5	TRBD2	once	TGTGCCAGCAGCTGGACTAGCGGGACTCAAGAGACCCAGTACTTC	CASSWTSGTQETQYF
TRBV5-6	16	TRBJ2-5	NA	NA	TGTGCCAGCAGCTTGGTTCACGACACCACGCAAGAGACCCAGTACTTC	CASSLVHDTTQETQYF
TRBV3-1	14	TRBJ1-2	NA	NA	TGTGCCAGCAGCCCTAGGCGGGGGGTGGGCGGCTACACCTTC	CASSPRRGVGGYTF
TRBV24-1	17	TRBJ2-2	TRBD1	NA	TGTGCCACCAGTGATATGGGGACAGGGCAACGGGCCGGGGAGCTGTTTTTT	CATSDMGTGQRAGELFF
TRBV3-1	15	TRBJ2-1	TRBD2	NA	TGTGCCAGCAGCCAAGATATCGGGGGGGCCTCCCAGCAGTTCTTC	CASSQDIGGASQQFF
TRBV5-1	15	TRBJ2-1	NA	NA	TGCGCCAGCAGCTTGGTTCAGAGCTCCTACAATGAGCAGTTCTTC	CASSLVQSSYNEQFF
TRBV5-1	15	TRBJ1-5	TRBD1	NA	TGCGCCAGCAGCTTGGGAGGGACAGGTGATCAGCCCCAGCATTTT	CASSLGGTGDQPQHF
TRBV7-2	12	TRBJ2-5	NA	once	TGTGCCAGCAGCTCACCCTGGGAGACCCAGTACTTC	CASSSPWETQYF
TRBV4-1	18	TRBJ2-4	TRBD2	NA	TGCGCCAGCAGCCAAGTCCCCGCTAGCGGGGTGGCCAAAAACATTCAGTACTTC	CASSQVPASGVAKNIQYF
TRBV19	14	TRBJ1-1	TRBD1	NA	TGTGCCAGTACCCTCGGGGACAGAAGGACTGAAGCTTTCTTT	CASTLGDRRTEAFF
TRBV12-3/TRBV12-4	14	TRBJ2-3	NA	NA	TGTGCCAGCAGTTTATCCCTAAGCACAGATACGCAGTATTTT	CASSLSLSTDTQYF
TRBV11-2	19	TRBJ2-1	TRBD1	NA	TGTGCCAGCAGCTTAGACGGCAGGGGGAGCGGTAGGTCCTACAATGAGCAGTTCTTC	CASSLDGRGSGRSYNEQFF
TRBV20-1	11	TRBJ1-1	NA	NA	TGCAGTGCCTCTGAGACGGTTGAAGCTTTCTTT	CSASETVEAFF
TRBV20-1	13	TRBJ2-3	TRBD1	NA	TGCAGTGCTCTCGACAGGGACACAGATACGCAGTATTTT	CSALDRDTDTQYF
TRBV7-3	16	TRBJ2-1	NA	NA	TGTGCCAGCAGCACCCGACAGTCGAGCTCCTACAATGAGCAGTTCTTC	CASSTRQSSSYNEQFF
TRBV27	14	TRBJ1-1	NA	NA	TGTGCCAGCAGTTTTGGGGGGGTGAACACTGAAGCTTTCTTT	CASSFGGVNTEAFF
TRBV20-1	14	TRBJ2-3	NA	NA	TGCAGTGCCCCCAGGAGCGGGTCGGAAGATACGCAGTATTTT	CSAPRSGSEDTQYF
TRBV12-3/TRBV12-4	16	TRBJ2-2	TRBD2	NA	TGTGCCAGCAGTTTAAGGACTAGCGGAGTCACCGGGGAGCTGTTTTTT	CASSLRTSGVTGELFF
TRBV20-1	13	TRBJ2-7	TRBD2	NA	TGCAGTGCTATAGGACTAGCGGGAGATCGGCAGTACTTC	CSAIGLAGDRQYF
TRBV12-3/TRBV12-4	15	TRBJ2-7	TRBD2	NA	TGTGCCAGCAGTCCAAGCGGGAGAAGCTCCTACGAGCAGTACTTC	CASSPSGRSSYEQYF
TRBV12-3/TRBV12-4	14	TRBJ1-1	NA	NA	TGTGCCAGCAGTTTGGGGACTGTACCCGGAGAAGCTTTCTTT	CASSLGTVPGEAFF
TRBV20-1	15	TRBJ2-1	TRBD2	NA	TGCAGTGCTAGTCTAACTAGCGGCTCCTACAATGAGCAGTTCTTC	CSASLTSGSYNEQFF
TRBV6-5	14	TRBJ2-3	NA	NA	TGTGCCAGCAGTTACTCTAAGTCCTCAGATACGCAGTATTTT	CASSYSKSSDTQYF
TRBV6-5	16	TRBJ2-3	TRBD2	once	TGTGCCAGCAGTTACTCCGGCGGGGGGGCCGCAGATACGCAGTATTTT	CASSYSGGGAADTQYF
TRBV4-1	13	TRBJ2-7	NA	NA	TGCGCCAGCAGCCAAGTGTGGGAGTCCGAGCAGTACTTC	CASSQVWESEQYF
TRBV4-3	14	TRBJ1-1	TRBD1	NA	TGCGCCAGCAGCCATGGGACAGGGGGCACTGAAGCTTTCTTT	CASSHGTGGTEAFF
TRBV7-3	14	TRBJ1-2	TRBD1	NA	TGTGCCAGCAGCTCTGGACAGGGAACGGGGGGCTACACCTTC	CASSSGQGTGGYTF
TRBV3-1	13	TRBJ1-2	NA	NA	TGTGCCAGCAGCCTATACAGTCTAGGGGGCTACACCTTC	CASSLYSLGGYTF
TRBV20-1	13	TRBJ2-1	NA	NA	TGCAGTGCTGCTGGGACTTCCCTAAATGAGCAGTTCTTC	CSAAGTSLNEQFF
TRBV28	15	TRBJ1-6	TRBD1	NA	TGTGCCAGCACACAGGGGGCATCCTATAATTCACCCCTCCACTTT	CASTQGASYNSPLHF
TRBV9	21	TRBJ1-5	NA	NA	TGTGCCAGCAGCGTATTGGGGGGCGAGGGCCCCTCCTTCAGTAGCAATCAGCCCCAGCATTTT	CASSVLGGEGPSFSSNQPQHF
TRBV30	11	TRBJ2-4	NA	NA	TGTGCCTGGACGGTGGGAGGCATTCAGTACTTC	CAWTVGGIQYF
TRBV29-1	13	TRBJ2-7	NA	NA	TGCAGCGTTGGGCAGGGGACCTCCTACGAGCAGTACTTC	CSVGQGTSYEQYF
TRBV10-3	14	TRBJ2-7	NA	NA	TGTGCCATCAGTGAAACACACCGGCGGTACGAGCAGTACTTC	CAISETHRRYEQYF
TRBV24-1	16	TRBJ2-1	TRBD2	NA	TGTGCCACCAGTGATTCCGGGACTAGCGGGTACAATGAGCAGTTCTTC	CATSDSGTSGYNEQFF
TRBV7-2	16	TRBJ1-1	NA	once	TGTGCCAGCAGCCAAGACAGGATCGGGATGAACACTGAAGCTTTCTTT	CASSQDRIGMNTEAFF
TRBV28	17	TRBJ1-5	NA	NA	TGTGCCAGCAGTTCCCACACTAAGGACAGATACAATCAGCCCCAGCATTTT	CASSSHTKDRYNQPQHF
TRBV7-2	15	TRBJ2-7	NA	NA	TGTGCCAGCAGCTTAGTGGAGGGGGAAGCCTACGAGCAGTACTTC	CASSLVEGEAYEQYF
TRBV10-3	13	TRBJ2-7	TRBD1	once	TGTGCCATCAGTGCAGGGGGTACCTACGAGCAGTACTTC	CAISAGGTYEQYF
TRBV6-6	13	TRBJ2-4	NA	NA	TGTGCCAGCAGTTACTCCGGGGGAAACATTCAGTACTTC	CASSYSGGNIQYF
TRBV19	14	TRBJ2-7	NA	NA	TGTGCCAGTAGTAGACTGATTAGGTCCTACGAGCAGTACTTC	CASSRLIRSYEQYF
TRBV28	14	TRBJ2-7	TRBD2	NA	TGTGCCAGCAGTCGGGGGGGGAAGCCCTACGAGCAGTACTTC	CASSRGGKPYEQYF
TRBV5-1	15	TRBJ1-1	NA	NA	TGCGCCAGCAGCTTGATCGAGGCTGGGTACGGTGAAGCTTTCTTT	CASSLIEAGYGEAFF